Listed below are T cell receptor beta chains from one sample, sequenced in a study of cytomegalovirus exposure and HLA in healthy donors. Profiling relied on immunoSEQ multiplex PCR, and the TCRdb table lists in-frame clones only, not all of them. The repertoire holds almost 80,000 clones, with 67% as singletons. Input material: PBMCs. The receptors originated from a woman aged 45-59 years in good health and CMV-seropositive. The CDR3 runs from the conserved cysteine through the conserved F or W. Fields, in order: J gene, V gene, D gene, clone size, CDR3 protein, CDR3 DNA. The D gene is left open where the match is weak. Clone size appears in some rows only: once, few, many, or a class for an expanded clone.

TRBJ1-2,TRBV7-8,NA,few,CASSLVSEEGYTF,TGTGCCAGCAGCTTAGTTTCGGAGGAAGGCTACACCTTC
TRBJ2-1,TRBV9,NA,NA,CASTPPQGDEQFF,TGTGCCAGCACCCCGCCACAGGGTGATGAGCAGTTCTTC
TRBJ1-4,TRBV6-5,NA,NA,CASSFPLGSWHEKLFF,TGTGCCAGCAGTTTTCCTTTGGGGAGTTGGCATGAAAAACTGTTTTTT
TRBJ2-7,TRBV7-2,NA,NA,CASSLVPSSYEQYF,TGTGCCAGCAGCTTAGTGCCCAGCTCCTACGAGCAGTACTTC
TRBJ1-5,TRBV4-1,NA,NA,CASSQDWTVINQPQHF,TGCGCCAGCAGCCAGGATTGGACAGTCATCAATCAGCCCCAGCATTTT
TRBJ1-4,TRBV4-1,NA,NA,CASSLIREKLFF,TGCGCCAGCAGCCTGATCAGAGAAAAACTGTTTTTT
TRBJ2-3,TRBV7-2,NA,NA,CASSLNPLITDTQYF,TGTGCCAGCAGCTTGAATCCACTTATAACAGATACGCAGTATTTT
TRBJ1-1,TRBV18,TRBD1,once,CASSFTGGRTEAFF,TGTGCCAGCTCATTCACAGGGGGCCGGACTGAAGCTTTCTTT
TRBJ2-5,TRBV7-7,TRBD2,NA,CASSLQRREGETQYF,TGTGCCAGCAGCTTACAACGCAGGGAGGGGGAGACCCAGTACTTC
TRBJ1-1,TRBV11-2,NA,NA,CASSLAGSQGTEAFF,TGTGCCAGCAGCTTAGCTGGCTCACAGGGCACTGAAGCTTTCTTT
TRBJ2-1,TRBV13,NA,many,CASSLGQLSSYNEQFF,TGTGCCAGCAGCTTAGGACAGTTGAGCTCCTACAATGAGCAGTTCTTC
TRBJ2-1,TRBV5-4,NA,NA,CASSLAYNEQFF,TGTGCCAGCAGCTTGGCATACAATGAGCAGTTCTTC
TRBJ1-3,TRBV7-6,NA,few,CASSPSSSGNTIYF,TGTGCCAGCAGCCCTAGTTCCTCTGGAAACACCATATATTTT
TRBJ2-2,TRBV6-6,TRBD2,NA,CASSYLAGNTGELFF,TGTGCCAGCAGTTACCTAGCGGGGAACACCGGGGAGCTGTTTTTT
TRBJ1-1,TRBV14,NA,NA,CASSPLRGGTSTEAFF,TGTGCCAGCAGCCCCTTGAGGGGGGGAACAAGCACTGAAGCTTTCTTT
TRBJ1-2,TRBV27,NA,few,CASSLSAGALRGYTF,TGTGCCAGCAGTTTATCGGCGGGGGCTCTGCGTGGCTACACCTTC
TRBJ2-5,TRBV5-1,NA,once,CASSLVGENQETQYF,TGCGCCAGCAGCTTGGTAGGGGAAAACCAAGAGACCCAGTACTTC
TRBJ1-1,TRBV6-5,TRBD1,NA,CASSYPGRGLTEAFF,TGTGCCAGCAGTTACCCGGGCAGGGGGCTTACTGAAGCTTTCTTT
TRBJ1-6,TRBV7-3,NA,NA,CASSISLYSPLHF,TGTGCCAGCAGCATTAGTCTTTATTCACCCCTCCACTTT
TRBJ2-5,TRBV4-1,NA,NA,CASSQVQGIEETQYF,TGCGCCAGCAGCCAAGTTCAGGGGATAGAAGAGACCCAGTACTTC
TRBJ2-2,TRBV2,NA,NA,CASSDVRSGELFF,TGTGCCAGCAGTGATGTGAGGTCCGGGGAGCTGTTTTTT
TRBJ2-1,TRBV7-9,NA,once,CASSRGEQFF,TGTGCCAGCAGCCGGGGTGAGCAGTTCTTC
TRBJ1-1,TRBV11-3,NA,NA,CASSYANEAFF,TGTGCCAGCAGCTATGCTAATGAAGCTTTCTTT
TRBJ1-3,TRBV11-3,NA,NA,CASSLGRGGGPGNTIYF,TGTGCCAGCAGCTTAGGCCGGGGTGGAGGACCTGGAAACACCATATATTTT
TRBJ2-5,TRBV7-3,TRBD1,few,CASSPGTGEQETQYF,TGTGCCAGCAGCCCCGGGACAGGGGAGCAAGAGACCCAGTACTTC
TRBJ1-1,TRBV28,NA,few,CASSQGAEAFF,TGTGCCAGTTCCCAGGGCGCTGAAGCTTTCTTT
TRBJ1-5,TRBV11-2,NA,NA,CASSPTDNWSNQPQHF,TGTGCCAGCAGCCCCACGGACAACTGGAGCAATCAGCCCCAGCATTTT
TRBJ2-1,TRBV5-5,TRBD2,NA,CASSGQRGINEQFF,TGTGCCAGCAGCGGCCAGCGGGGTATCAATGAGCAGTTCTTC
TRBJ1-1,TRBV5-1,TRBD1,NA,CASSFGQGEGTEAFF,TGCGCCAGCAGTTTTGGACAGGGGGAAGGCACTGAAGCTTTCTTT
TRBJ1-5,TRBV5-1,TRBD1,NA,CASSPGTGDNQPQHF,TGCGCCAGCAGCCCTGGGACAGGGGATAATCAGCCCCAGCATTTT
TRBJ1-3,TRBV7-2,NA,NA,CASSLEWGRPRLGNTIYF,TGTGCCAGCAGCTTAGAGTGGGGCAGGCCGAGGCTCGGAAACACCATATATTTT
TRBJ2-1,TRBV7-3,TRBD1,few,CASSLTLGQGEYNEQFF,TGTGCCAGCAGCTTAACGTTGGGACAGGGGGAATACAATGAGCAGTTCTTC
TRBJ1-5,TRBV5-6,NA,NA,CASSLGAGPNQPQHF,TGTGCCAGCAGCTTAGGTGCAGGGCCCAATCAGCCCCAGCATTTT
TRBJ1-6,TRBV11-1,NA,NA,CASSLARGTNSPLHF,TGTGCCAGCAGCTTAGCGAGGGGGACTAATTCACCCCTCCACTTT
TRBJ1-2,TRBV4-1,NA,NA,CASSQDRSSNYGYTF,TGCGCCAGCAGCCAAGACAGGTCCTCTAACTATGGCTACACCTTC
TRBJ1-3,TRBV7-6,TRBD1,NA,CASTPRGGQDSGNTIYF,TGTGCCAGCACTCCTAGGGGGGGACAGGACTCTGGAAACACCATATATTTT
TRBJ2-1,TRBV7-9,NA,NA,CSSSLRQGVFNEQFF,TGTTCCAGCAGCTTGCGTCAGGGCGTATTCAATGAGCAGTTCTTC
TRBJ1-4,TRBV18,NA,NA,CASSAAGGNEKLFF,TGTGCCAGCTCAGCCGCCGGGGGTAATGAAAAACTGTTTTTT
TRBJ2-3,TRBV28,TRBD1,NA,CASSPGQGITDTQYF,TGTGCCAGCAGCCCAGGACAGGGAATCACAGATACGCAGTATTTT
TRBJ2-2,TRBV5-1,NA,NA,CASSPDFNTGELFF,TGCGCCAGCAGCCCGGACTTCAACACCGGGGAGCTGTTTTTT
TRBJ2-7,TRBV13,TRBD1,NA,CASRGQGYEQYF,TGTGCCAGCAGAGGACAGGGCTACGAGCAGTACTTC
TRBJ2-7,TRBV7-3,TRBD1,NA,CASSSSPGGRDEQYF,TGTGCCAGCAGCTCATCACCAGGGGGCAGGGACGAGCAGTACTTC
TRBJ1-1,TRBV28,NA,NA,CASINGGHANTEAFF,TGTGCCAGCATAAATGGGGGACACGCGAACACTGAAGCTTTCTTT
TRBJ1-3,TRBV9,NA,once,CASSVAGLSGNTIYF,TGTGCCAGCAGCGTAGCAGGACTCTCTGGAAACACCATATATTTT
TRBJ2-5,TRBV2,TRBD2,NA,CASIGLAGAFQETQYF,TGTGCCAGCATAGGGCTAGCGGGGGCGTTCCAAGAGACCCAGTACTTC
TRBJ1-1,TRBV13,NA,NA,CASSLGAGTEAFF,TGTGCCAGCAGCTTAGGGGCAGGCACTGAAGCTTTCTTT
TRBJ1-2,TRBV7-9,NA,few,CASSLERNYGYTF,TGTGCCAGCAGCTTGGAGAGGAACTATGGCTACACCTTC
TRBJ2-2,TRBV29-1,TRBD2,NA,CSVEVRGVNTGELFF,TGCAGCGTTGAAGTTCGGGGGGTGAACACCGGGGAGCTGTTTTTT
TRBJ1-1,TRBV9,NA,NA,CASGGTPNTEAFF,TGTGCCAGCGGAGGGACGCCGAACACTGAAGCTTTCTTT
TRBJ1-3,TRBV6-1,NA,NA,CASSESQGTAGNTIYF,TGTGCCAGCAGTGAAAGTCAGGGAACAGCTGGAAACACCATATATTTT